This paragraph covers one T cell receptor beta chain sequence. Its antigen remains unidentified. The library targeted TCRbeta and was prepared with unique molecular identifiers. MiXCR was run by TCRdb on the PCR reads, yielding one entry per CDR3 protein. This table holds some 450,000 distinct CDR3 sequences, approximately 42% found once. The CDR3 sequence is 17 residues long. Trimming removed 6 bases from V and 3 bases from J, with 23 bases in between. The sample is drawn from a study of T-cell reconstitution after alpha-beta-depleted transplantation in children. Broader study findings: TCRbeta diversity was high at day 60 in some patients (a result of surviving recipient T cells and thymic progenitors). Among T cells one year after transplant, newly produced cells accounted for most counts and diversity.

The chain combines TRBV12-3 or TRBV12-4 with TRBJ1-2, with unresolved D. The clonotype was recovered from a girl aged 2 to 10 with aplastic anemia, due to receive a stem cell transplant. Sequencing was performed on PBMCs, taken before TCRalphabeta/CD19-depleted stem cell transplant. CDR3 bases: TGTGCCAGCAGACCCTCATCGGCCGGTCGGGGTGACTATGGCTACACCTTC. It specifies CASRPSSAGRGDYGYTF.